This T cell receptor beta chain appears in the sequencing data of a study of blood T cell repertoires in COVID-19. At the level of the study: COVID-19 samples, acute and convalescent, were from the United States, Italy and Spain. The analysed material was cDNA or gDNA that came from T cells, B-cell-depleted T cells, or PBMCs.

Original methodology: The assay estimated nucleated cells by amplifying reference gene primers. Produced via immunoSEQ multiplex PCR; TCRdb's table is partial and in-frame only. V and J calls and clone size are given by that table; D and trimming were obtained from the DNA. The sample has fewer than 100,000 clones, approximately 87% seen once. This clonotype was sampled from a human donor in a cohort sampled during active COVID-19. Sequencing was done on a sample of peripheral blood.

The CDR3 sequence is CASSLGTSAYNEQFF. As DNA, the CDR3 is TGTGCCAGCAGTCTAGGGACTAGCGCTTACAATGAGCAGTTCTTC. The chain carries TRBV6-6 and TRBJ2-1, with 10 nucleotides matching TRBD2. The CDR3 is 15 amino acids. With 5 bases clipped from V and 4 bases from J, the junction kept 5 bases outside the gene matches. Germline CDR1 is MNHNY and CDR2 is SVGAGI (reference sequence).